The clone carrying this T cell receptor beta chain was observed once. The protocol was immunoSEQ multiplex PCR, while the TCRdb copy is restricted to in-frame clones and leaves out a portion. Altogether 80,000 or so clones are present, about 89% being singletons, with the ten largest covering around 1.9%. The CDR3 totals 13 residues. CDR1 SGHNT and CDR2 YYREEE come from the germline V gene (reference sequence). V shed 1 base and J shed 3 bases, with 7 bases lying between them. The data stem from a study of blood T cell repertoires in COVID-19. The gene calls are TRBV5-4 and TRBJ1-2; perhaps TRBD1 as D (5 bases). The sequenced sample was peripheral blood. The sequence was obtained from an older woman with acute or convalescent COVID-19. The CDR3 nucleotides are TGTGCCAGCAGCTTGACGGGGGACTATGGCTACACCTTC. This codes for CASSLTGDYGYTF.